Shown below are 3 T cell receptor beta chains from a single sample sequenced in a study of monozygotic twins with inflammatory bowel disease. Reanalyzing the 5' RACE reads, TCRdb keeps one entry per CDR3 protein, without DNA. In total, the table holds about 210,000 distinct CDR3 sequences. The sample was blood. The receptors were gathered from a human donor with ulcerative colitis or Crohn's disease, or a healthy co-twin of an affected twin (not recorded which).

The rearrangement links TRBV5-4 to TRBJ2-5; lacking DNA, the TRBD1 call made by TCRdb goes unchecked. The CDR3 extends over 14 amino acids. The germline gives CDR1 SGHNT, CDR2 YYREEE (reference sequence). The CDR3 loop is CASSLDGAQETQYF.

Here the CDR3 reads CASIPSGTGADTQYF. This chain uses TRBV6-1 with TRBJ2-3; absent DNA, TCRdb's TRBD1 call cannot be checked. Germline-derived CDR1 and CDR2 are MNHNS and SASEGT. This CDR3 has 15 residues.

This chain connects TRBV20-1 to TRBJ1-5. The CDR3 is 12 amino acids. Germline assignment: CDR1 DFQATT and CDR2 SNEGSKA (reference sequence). CDR3 residues: CSASRSNQPQHF.